A selection of T cell receptor beta chains follows, all from one sample in a study of shared clonotypes between healthy human individuals. Some clones are missing from TCRdb's copy, which holds only in-frame ones; the method was immunoSEQ multiplex PCR. The sample holds 450,000 to 600,000 clones; around 79% are singletons and the top ten take roughly 13%. Input material: PBMCs. All receptors come from a woman in her thirties or forties in good health. Some clones in this sample may be carry-over from other donors' samples. Both conserved end residues are part of each CDR3. D genes are given only for firm matches. Clone size, where shown, is once, few, many, or a class for clones that have expanded.

V	length	J	size	D	DNA	CDR3
TRBV28	17	TRBJ1-1	few	-	TGTGCCAGCAGTTCCCCGAGGAGGGGGTTCATGAACACTGAAGCTTTCTTT	CASSSPRRGFMNTEAFF
TRBV6-6	13	TRBJ1-2	-	-	TGTGCCAGCGGGCGACCGACAGATCTTGGCTACACCTTC	CASGRPTDLGYTF
TRBV29-1	15	TRBJ2-1	-	TRBD2	TGCAGCGGCTCAGCGGGGCCGAGCTCCTACAATGAGCAGTTCTTC	CSGSAGPSSYNEQFF
TRBV28	14	TRBJ1-5	-	TRBD1	TGTGCCAGCAGTTTGACAGGGTTTACCCAGCCCCAGCATTTT	CASSLTGFTQPQHF
TRBV5-1	14	TRBJ2-1	-	-	TGCGCCAGCAGTCCTGACGGCAGATACAATGAGCAGTTCTTC	CASSPDGRYNEQFF
TRBV27	14	TRBJ2-7	-	TRBD2	TGTGCCAGCAGTCCTTCTAGCGGGAGGGAGGTGCAGTACTTC	CASSPSSGREVQYF
TRBV29-1	13	TRBJ2-7	-	-	TGCAGCGTTCCGGGACGAAGTCCTTACGAGCAGTACTTC	CSVPGRSPYEQYF
TRBV5-1	12	TRBJ2-1	-	-	TGCGCCAGCAGCTTGCAAGGGAAAGAGCAGTTCTTC	CASSLQGKEQFF
TRBV28	13	TRBJ2-7	-	-	TGTGCCAGCACCGACAGTCCCTCCTACGAGCAGTACTTC	CASTDSPSYEQYF
TRBV7-9	13	TRBJ2-3	-	TRBD2	TGTGCCAGCAGAGCGGGAAGCACAGATACGCAGTATTTT	CASRAGSTDTQYF
TRBV5-5	15	TRBJ1-2	-	TRBD1	TGTGCCAGCAGCCACGGGACAGGGAGAACTATTGGCTACACCTTC	CASSHGTGRTIGYTF
TRBV7-8	15	TRBJ1-5	-	-	TGTGCCAGCATGTCGGGGGGCGCAAGCAATCAGCCCCAGCATTTT	CASMSGGASNQPQHF
TRBV5-1	17	TRBJ2-4	-	TRBD2	TGCGCCAGCAGGGGAGACGGCGCGGGAGTAGCCAAAAACATTCAGTACTTC	CASRGDGAGVAKNIQYF
TRBV7-2	13	TRBJ1-3	-	-	TGTGCCAGTAAACGGGACTCTGGAAACACCATATATTTT	CASKRDSGNTIYF
TRBV7-8	18	TRBJ1-2	-	-	TGTGCCAGCAGCTTAGCTGGCAGACAGGCGACTTCCTATGTAGGCTACACCTTC	CASSLAGRQATSYVGYTF
TRBV27	15	TRBJ1-5	-	TRBD1	TGTGCCAGCAGTTCACAGACAGGGGGCAATCAGCCCCAGCATTTT	CASSSQTGGNQPQHF
TRBV2	14	TRBJ2-2	once	-	TGTGCCAGCAGTAAAACAGGGAACACCGGGGAGCTGTTTTTT	CASSKTGNTGELFF
TRBV29-1	14	TRBJ2-3	-	-	TGCAGCGTCGAAGAGGGGATGTGGCGGGATACGCAGTATTTT	CSVEEGMWRDTQYF
TRBV5-1	14	TRBJ2-3	once	TRBD1	TGCGCCAGCAGCATTGGACAGGGGGCAGATACGCAGTATTTT	CASSIGQGADTQYF
TRBV5-1	13	TRBJ2-5	-	-	TGCGCCAGCAGCTTGGGGCCAGGGGAGACCCAGTACTTC	CASSLGPGETQYF
TRBV28	15	TRBJ2-1	once	TRBD2	TGTGCCAGCAGTTCCATCGGACTAGCGGGAGGAGAGCAGTTCTTC	CASSSIGLAGGEQFF
TRBV5-1	16	TRBJ2-1	-	TRBD1	TGCGCCAGCAGCTTGGCCGGGACAGACTCCTACAATGAGCAGTTCTTC	CASSLAGTDSYNEQFF
TRBV4-1	14	TRBJ2-7	-	-	TGCGCCAGCAGCCACCCCGGCAGGGGATACGAGCAGTACTTC	CASSHPGRGYEQYF
TRBV7-8	16	TRBJ1-5	-	-	TGTGCCAGCAGCCCCGGGGGGTTTGGGAGCAATCAGCCCCAGCATTTT	CASSPGGFGSNQPQHF
TRBV6-5	14	TRBJ1-2	-	TRBD1	TGTGCCAGCGCCCTGACAGGGACAAACTATGGCTACACCTTC	CASALTGTNYGYTF
TRBV21-1	15	TRBJ1-2	-	-	TGTGCCAGCACCAAATCGGGGGGGGCGGATGATGGCTACACCTTC	CASTKSGGADDGYTF
TRBV7-3	15	TRBJ2-5	few	-	TGTGCCAGCAGCTTAGAGGCGGGACCTCAAGAGACCCAGTACTTC	CASSLEAGPQETQYF
TRBV19	15	TRBJ1-1	-	-	TGTGCCAGTAGTAAGGGGTCCGGGGGGATCACTGAAGCTTTCTTT	CASSKGSGGITEAFF
TRBV28	15	TRBJ2-2	-	-	TGTGCCAGCAGTTTGAGGCAGGGGTTGACCGGGGAGCTGTTTTTT	CASSLRQGLTGELFF
TRBV6-1	14	TRBJ1-6	-	TRBD1	TGTGCCAGCAGTACGGACAGGGGGAATTCACCCCTCCACTTT	CASSTDRGNSPLHF
TRBV5-1	15	TRBJ2-7	-	TRBD2	TGCGCCAGCAGCTTGGCCGGGACTAGCGGGCCCGAGCAGTACTTC	CASSLAGTSGPEQYF